This T cell receptor beta chain was retrieved from a study of T cell responses to AZD1222 COVID-19 vaccine. The method was immunoSEQ multiplex PCR; TCRdb's version includes in-frame clones alone and lacks a portion of them. The data show 100,000 to 120,000 clones, about 90% seen once. The J segment lost 12 bases and the V segment lost 6 bases, leaving 11 bases of the junction unmatched. The CDR3 extends over 15 amino acids. Germline lookup yields CDR1 MNHEY and CDR2 SVGAGI. The rearrangement links TRBV6-5 to TRBJ1-6; TRBD1 agrees at 10 bases. The clonotype originates from an adult in good health. Sequenced material: peripheral blood, taken on day 0 of AZD1222 vaccination. The CDR3 spells CASRSGTGVSEPLHF. The CDR3 DNA is TGTGCCAGCAGATCCGGGACAGGGGTCTCGGAACCCCTCCACTTT.